The entry below describes one TCR beta chain. No antigen is known for it. Clones were read by immunoSEQ multiplex PCR, and TCRdb kept only the in-frame ones, dropping some. The table records 150,000 to 200,000 clones, about 93% of them present only once. These data come from a study of T cell responses to AZD1222 COVID-19 vaccine. Trimming removed 4 bases at V and 7 bases at J, with 20 bases between. This CDR3 is 16 amino acids long. Germline V gene lookup returns CDR1 MGHRA and CDR2 YSYEKL. Whole-study findings and limits: Repertoires were sampled only after the peak T cell response. Females made up more of the donors, who were largely white British, and clonal diversity may have come out too low.

This TCR was sampled from an adult who received the AZD1222 COVID-19 vaccine. J is TRBJ1-3 and V is TRBV4-1; D gene ambiguous. The specimen comprised peripheral blood, sampled 28 days after the second AZD1222 dose. In DNA, the CDR3 is TGCGCCAGCAGCCCCATCCCGGACCCAGTACGGAACACCATATATTTT. As protein: CASSPIPDPVRNTIYF.